Shown below are 7 T cell receptor beta chains from a single sample sequenced in a study of CD8 T cells in ankylosing spondylitis. Study-wide results and caveats: There was a TCR beta motif, made of eight highly homologous variants, that appeared characteristic of ankylosing spondylitis blood.

Their specific antigens are unknown. TCRdb ran MiXCR on the 5' RACE reads and lists one entry per CDR3 protein. There are 750,000 to 850,000 distinct CDR3 sequences in the sample; 12% occur only once, and about 0.5% lies in the top ten. The sequencing input was blood, either unsorted or a sorted T cell fraction (not recorded which). These receptor sequences come from a male donor with ankylosing spondylitis.

This clonotype was counted a few times. The chain recombines TRBV19 with TRBJ2-7; 8 bases align to TRBD1. Losses at the gene ends were 3 bases for V and 0 bases for J; bases not matched to a gene: 4. The CDR3 totals 15 residues. Germline lookup yields CDR1 LNHDA and CDR2 SQIVND (reference sequence). In DNA, the CDR3 is TGTGCCAGTAGTATGGGGGACAGGAACTCCTACGAGCAGTACTTC. Translated: CASSMGDRNSYEQYF.

This clonotype appeared a few times. The chain combines TRBV7-2 with TRBJ2-1; D is undetermined. The CDR3 covers 15 residues. V lost 8 bases and J 4 bases, leaving 18 bases between the germline ends. Looked up from germline, CDR1 is SGHTA and CDR2 is FQGNSA. The CDR3 sequence is CASSDGPLLYNEQFF. The CDR3 coding sequence is TGTGCCAGCTCCGACGGGCCTCTTCTTTACAATGAGCAGTTCTTC.

This clonotype was recorded many times. V is TRBV21-1 and J is TRBJ1-2. TRBV21-1 corresponds to a pseudogene. This CDR3 is 15 amino acids long. The CDR3: CASSTRGWATYGYTF. CDR3 DNA sequence: TGTGCCAGCAGCACGCGGGGTTGGGCCACCTATGGCTACACCTTC.

V gene TRBV10-3 combines with J gene TRBJ1-2; maybe TRBD1 (6 bases). This CDR3 has 15 residues. Trimming shortened V by 4 bases and J by 2 bases, and 14 bases separated the two germline ends. Germline CDR1 is ENHRY and CDR2 is SYGVKD. The CDR3 nucleotides are TGTGCCATCAGTGGGCAGGGGTCCATCAACTATGGCTACACCTTC. This sequence encodes CAISGQGSINYGYTF.

The chain uses TRBV15 and TRBJ1-1; no firm D call. Germline V gene data show CDR1 as LNHNV and CDR2 as YYDKDF (reference sequence). Trimming took off 1 base at V and 4 bases at J, with 10 bases between the two ends. CDR3 length: 14 residues. CDR3 loop: CATSRGLWGTEAFF. The CDR3, as DNA: TGTGCCACCAGCAGAGGACTGTGGGGCACTGAAGCTTTCTTT.

The V gene is TRBV5-1, the J gene TRBJ2-1; D ambiguous. V lost 4 bases and J 2 bases, leaving 19 bases between the germline ends. The germline V gene has CDR1 SGHRS and CDR2 YFSETQ. The CDR3 loop spans 17 amino acids. The CDR3 reads CASSRYPDGYTYNEQFF. CDR3 coding DNA: TGCGCCAGCAGCCGCTATCCCGACGGGTACACCTACAATGAGCAGTTCTTC. Combining the CDR3 with reference TRBV5-1 and TRBJ2-1 gives the whole variable domain KAGVTQTPRYLIKTRGQQVTLSCSPISGHRSVSWYQQTPGQGLQFLFEYFSETQRNKGNFPGRFSGRQFSNSRSEMNVSTLELGDSALYLCASSRYPDGYTYNEQFFGPGTRLTVL.

This clonotype was counted between two and nine times. The CDR3 sequence: CATSNSGPPGNTIYF. In nucleotides, the CDR3 is TGTGCCACCAGCAATTCAGGTCCGCCAGGAAACACCATATATTTT. The chain joins TRBV15 to TRBJ1-3; no reliable D call. This CDR3 is built from 15 residues. The V and J ends lost 4 bases and 4 bases respectively, with 14 bases between them. CDR1 and CDR2 (germline): LNHNV, YYDKDF (reference sequence).